Listed below are T cell receptor beta chains from one sample, sequenced in a study of T cells after yellow fever vaccination. TCRdb re-analysed the 5' RACE reads in MiXCR, keeping a single row per CDR3 protein. The table has fewer than 650,000 distinct CDR3 sequences, around a fifth seen once. This specimen was PBMCs, taken roughly 20 days after the first yellow fever vaccination. These receptors originate from a man aged 18-30 years who received the YFV17D yellow fever vaccine. The conserved cysteine and the conserved F or W are not part of the CDR3 here.

j_call v_call cdr3_aa
TRBJ1-4 TRBV4-1 ASRDRFRNEKLF
TRBJ2-3 TRBV2 ASRVLAGTTDTQY
TRBJ1-2 TRBV9 ASSVASFPNYGYT
TRBJ2-7 TRBV9 ASSVGGGTYEQY
TRBJ2-7 TRBV5-1 ASSFHYEQY
TRBJ1-1 TRBV7-8 ASIIGQEGTEAF
TRBJ2-7 TRBV28 ASSGRDRGGQY
TRBJ2-3 TRBV15 ATSTQTYTQY
TRBJ1-1 TRBV19 APYSRDGNTEAF
TRBJ1-2 TRBV12-3/TRBV12-4 ASTLWGFGGYT
TRBJ1-1 TRBV5-5 ASSRALRPEAF
TRBJ2-7 TRBV7-2 ASSNLVGQY
TRBJ2-3 TRBV19 ASSILQGADTQY
TRBJ2-1 TRBV3-1 ASSQEAREQF
TRBJ2-1 TRBV5-1 ASSLASGTGYEQF
TRBJ2-1 TRBV29-1 SDLTSGEGEQF
TRBJ1-1 TRBV5-1 ASSYGPLRWDAEAF
TRBJ1-1 TRBV4-1 ASSQAGTGGPEAF
TRBJ2-2 TRBV18 ASPSRGTHTGELF
TRBJ2-5 TRBV12-3/TRBV12-4 ASSFSGKTQY
TRBJ1-5 TRBV14 ASSQGIWQPQH
TRBJ1-2 TRBV12-3/TRBV12-4 ASSLVGGADGYT
TRBJ2-7 TRBV6-1 ASSPGQVTYEQY
TRBJ1-2 TRBV6-5 ASRLGYGYT
TRBJ1-1 TRBV5-1 ASSFTFEGMNTEAF